This T cell receptor (beta chain) was sequenced in a study of cytomegalovirus exposure and HLA in healthy donors. Whole-study findings and limits: In a later analysis, TCR beta V- and J-gene trimming was associated with a missense DCLRE1C variant.

This CDR3 has 14 residues. V lost 2 bases and J 3 bases, leaving 11 bases between the germline ends. CDR1 SEHNR and CDR2 FQNEAQ come from the germline V gene (reference sequence). PCR was performed using 60 Vbeta and 13 Jbeta primers. Original data processing: In a later analysis, approximately 73 million unique TCR beta chains included roughly 11 million shared by two or more donors. The method was immunoSEQ multiplex PCR; TCRdb's version includes in-frame clones alone and lacks a portion of them. The V and J calls and the clone size are those of that table, but D and trimming were determined from the DNA. The sample comprises some 99,000 clones, 75% to 80% of which are singletons, and 7.7% rests with the top ten. This clone was picked up one time. What it binds is unknown.

The chain couples TRBV7-9 to TRBJ2-7; no reliable D call. This clonotype originated in a female donor in good health and CMV-seronegative. Sequencing used PBMCs. CDR3 bases: TGTGCCAGCAGCTTACCCGGGTCTCACTACGAGCAGTACTTC. Translated, it gives CASSLPGSHYEQYF.